This TCR beta chain was observed in a study of cytomegalovirus exposure and HLA in healthy donors. Findings and limits, study-wide: The study assumed roughly uniform donor sequencing depth for presence/absence analyses. The productive fraction for most TCR beta V segments was about 87% or about 30% in an earlier analysis.

The PCR contained 60 Vbeta and 13 Jbeta primers. Repertoires were generated with immunoSEQ multiplex PCR, while TCRdb's copy carries only in-frame clones and drops some. The table has some 190,000 clones, 76% seen once. On this clone itself: Its antigen is as yet unknown.

All the people who gave samples were healthy bone marrow donors. CDR1 and CDR2 (germline): MNHEY, SVGAGI. The CDR3 length is 12 residues. With 7 bases removed from V and 10 bases from J, the gap between germline ends came to 13 bases. The sequence was obtained from a woman aged 25 to 39 in good health and CMV-seropositive. What was sequenced was PBMCs. This chain uses TRBV6-5 with TRBJ1-4; D call uncertain. CDR3 DNA: TGTGCCAGCAAGGTGAGGAGACGAAAACTGTTTTTT. Protein: CASKVRRRKLFF.